This section outlines one T cell receptor (beta chain) sequence together with its context. What it binds is not known. These data originate in a study of Ad26.COV2.S vaccination and SARS-CoV-2 variants. Study-wide context: Ad26.COV2.S given intramuscularly, once or twice 56 days apart.

The treatment was: some 19 received Ad26.COV2.S at low or high dose, single or two shots; about 5 received placebo; per-sample allocation not given. Sampling occurred on day 63 after the first vaccine or placebo injection. Wuhan-strain spike was delivered by a replication-incompetent Ad26 vector. Study-wide results and caveats: Responses of T cells in total may have been underestimated by the TCR breadth and depth analyses.

Only in-frame clones appear in the TCRdb table, and some are missing; sequencing was by immunoSEQ multiplex PCR. Seen here are roughly 300,000 clones, 70% to 90% observed once, and the top ten hold around 10%. CDR1 and CDR2 (germline): SEHNR, FQNEAQ (reference sequence). The ends lost 0 bases at V and 8 bases at J; junction bases unmatched: 11. The CDR3 totals 16 residues. The sequencing here drew on peripheral blood, taken in a trial of Ad26.COV2.S vaccine versus placebo. The receptor comes from a person between 18 and 65 years old who received the Ad26.COV2.S COVID-19 vaccine or a placebo. This chain connects TRBV7-9 to TRBJ1-1, with TRBD1 identical over 8 bases. The CDR3 DNA reads as TGTGCCAGCAGCTTAGCCCGTATGGACAGGGAGAACGAAGCTTTCTTT. As protein: CASSLARMDRENEAFF.